Presented here are 2 T cell receptor beta chains from one specimen sequenced in a study of T cells in women clearing cervical HPV infection listed by TCRdb under 2018. Library preparation was by the immunoSEQ multiplex PCR assay. TCRdb holds this immuneACCESS table with in-frame rearrangements only. Some clones are missing; in checked studies, unresolved V genes explain under half, and the rest has no known cause. In this sample's table one finds 20,000 to 25,000 clones. The ten largest account for less than 3.5% of the sample. Sequenced: blood buffy coat. Receptors were obtained from a woman aged 18 to 75 with a cervical HPV16 infection that either progressed to CIN3+ or cleared (not recorded which).

The CDR3 spells CAIKRIGGTDTYTF. CDR3 bases read: TGTGCCATCAAGAGGATAGGGGGCACAGATACC. The V call is TRBV6-2 or TRBV6-3, the J call TRBJ1-2; the match to TRBD1 covers 7 bases. Read sequence stops 3 residues before the CDR3 end, and the germline J gene provides the missing end. This CDR3 contains 14 residues. The V gene's germline CDR1 is MNHEY and CDR2 SVGEGT.

Comments on this clone: The read ends 3 residues shy of where the CDR3 ends; the end is completed using the germline J gene. The chain has TRBV18 and TRBJ1-2; D uncertain. This CDR3 comprises 14 residues. Looked up from germline, CDR1 is KGHSH and CDR2 is LQKENI. This chain's CDR3 is CASSPRQEGDTYTF. The sequenced part of the CDR3 DNA is TGTGCCAGCTCACCACGGCAGGAAGGCGATACC.